One sample yielded the 27 T cell receptor beta chains listed below, sequenced in a study of T cells in Graves' hyperthyroidism and ophthalmopathy. RNA transcripts served as the template for amplifying TCR beta CDR3 regions. Carried out on the TCR CDR3, a first-round RT-PCR used the HTBI primer set. TCRdb reprocessed the multiplex PCR reads with MiXCR, giving one entry per CDR3 protein. Here the sample spans fewer than 500,000 distinct CDR3 sequences, roughly 12% being singletons. The sequenced sample consisted of blood. These receptors were taken from a man younger than 40 with Graves' hyperthyroidism that later progressed to Graves' ophthalmopathy.

The genes are TRBV28 and TRBJ2-6; no firm D call. V was trimmed by 1 base and J by 0 bases, leaving 4 bases between them. Germline CDR1 MDHEN, CDR2 SYDVKM. The CDR3 is 15 residues long. The CDR3 DNA reads as TGTGCCAGCAGTTTATTTGGCTCTGGGGCCAACGTCCTGACTTTC. Translation gives CASSLFGSGANVLTF. Supplemented by reference TRBV28 and TRBJ2-6, the full variable domain reads DVKVTQSSRYLVKRTGEKVFLECVQDMDHENMFWYRQDPGLGLRLIYFSYDVKMKEKGDIPEGYSVSREKKERFSLILESASTNQTSMYLCASSLFGSGANVLTFGAGSRLTVL.

This clonotype was seen repeatedly, ten times or more. The rearrangement links TRBV2 to TRBJ1-1; no clear D. Germline CDR1 SNHLY, CDR2 FYNNEI. The CDR3 extends over 13 amino acids. The ends were cut back, 7 bases at V and 3 bases at J, with 12 bases in the middle. CDR3 DNA: TGTGCCAGCAAGAACAGCGCCTACACTGAAGCTTTCTTT. Translating it yields CASKNSAYTEAFF.

The chain carries TRBV7-2 and TRBJ2-7; possibly TRBD2 for D (6 bases). Germline V gene data show CDR1 as SGHTA and CDR2 as FQGNSA. The CDR3 loop spans 16 amino acids. With 5 bases removed from V and 1 base from J, the gap between germline ends came to 18 bases. CDR3 sequence (DNA): TGTGCCAGCAGCCCACCCGGTGGGGGAGGTTCCTACGAGCAGTACTTC. It is translated as CASSPPGGGGSYEQYF.

This clonotype was recorded at least ten times. The V gene is TRBV28, the J gene TRBJ1-1, with D possibly TRBD1 on 6 matching bases. Per germline, CDR1 MDHEN and CDR2 SYDVKM. The CDR3 has 14 amino acids. The V end was cut by 7 bases, the J end by 3 bases, with 15 bases between. The DNA of the CDR3 is TGTGCCAGCACTTCCCCCAGGGGTTACACTGAAGCTTTCTTT. It specifies CASTSPRGYTEAFF.

To note about this clonotype: A read error is possible here, since a much larger clone lies one base away. V usage is TRBV28 and J usage is TRBJ1-6; D is unresolved. Trimming removed 3 bases from V and 4 bases from J, with 10 bases in between. The CDR3 has 15 residues. Germline V gene sequence: CDR1 MDHEN, CDR2 SYDVKM. The CDR3 protein is CASSFWRRYNSPLHF. The DNA for the CDR3 is TGTGCCAGCAGTTTTTGGCGGAGATATAATTCACCCCTCCACTTT.

This clonotype was counted a few times. The V and J genes are TRBV19 and TRBJ1-5; 11 positions agree with TRBD1. With 5 bases clipped from V and 5 bases from J, the junction kept 8 bases outside the gene matches. CDR1 and CDR2 (germline): LNHDA, SQIVND (reference sequence). The length of the CDR3 is 16 residues. CDR3 loop: CASSARDRGFYQPQHF. CDR3 nucleotide sequence: TGTGCCAGTAGTGCCCGGGACAGGGGGTTTTATCAGCCCCAGCATTTT.

This chain connects TRBV12-3 or TRBV12-4 to TRBJ1-6; no reliable D call. The length of the CDR3 is 18 residues. With 3 bases removed from V and 1 base from J, the gap between germline ends came to 16 bases. The CDR3 loop reads CASSFSPSKGSYNSPLHF. In nucleotides, the CDR3 is TGTGCCAGCAGTTTTTCTCCCTCCAAAGGGTCCTATAATTCACCCCTCCACTTT.

In its sample, this clonotype was seen many times. The CDR3 protein is CASRWTGRVNEKLFF. As DNA, the CDR3 is TGTGCCAGCAGATGGACAGGCCGGGTTAATGAAAAACTGTTTTTT. J is TRBJ1-4 and V is TRBV28; 7 bases align to TRBD1. V trimming: 6 bases; J trimming: 4 bases; junction bases outside the gene matches: 8. CDR1 and CDR2 from the germline V gene are MDHEN and SYDVKM. This CDR3 has 15 amino acids. The complete variable domain, with remaining parts taken from reference TRBV28 and TRBJ1-4, reads DVKVTQSSRYLVKRTGEKVFLECVQDMDHENMFWYRQDPGLGLRLIYFSYDVKMKEKGDIPEGYSVSREKKERFSLILESASTNQTSMYLCASRWTGRVNEKLFFGSGTQLSVL.

The V call is TRBV4-1, the J call TRBJ1-6; D gene uncertain. The CDR3 is 15 residues long. Trimming took 2 bases from V and 10 from J, leaving 15 bases between them. The V gene's germline CDR1 is MGHRA and CDR2 YSYEKL. CDR3 in amino acids: CASSQFRTRESPLHF. The CDR3 coding sequence is TGCGCCAGCAGCCAATTCAGGACCCGAGAATCACCCCTCCACTTT.

The chain employs TRBV5-6 and TRBJ2-2; 7 bases match TRBD2. The CDR3 sequence is 13 residues long. The V gene's germline CDR1 is SGHDT and CDR2 YYEEEE. Trimming removed 4 bases from V and 8 bases from J; junction bases left unmatched: 5. CDR3 nucleotides: TGTGCCAGCAGCCTGGGACTAAGTGGGGAGCTGTTTTTT. It encodes CASSLGLSGELFF.

This clonotype was detected many times. The chain links TRBV19 to TRBJ1-5; 7 bases map to TRBD1. V shed 3 bases, J shed 3 bases, and the junction held 8 bases outside the gene matches. Germline loops: CDR1 LNHDA, CDR2 SQIVND (reference sequence). CDR3 length: 16 residues. CDR3 coding DNA: TGTGCCAGTAGTATCTTCGAAGGGGGCTTCAATCAGCCCCAGCATTTT. This encodes CASSIFEGGFNQPQHF.

This chain joins TRBV4-1 and TRBJ1-2; TRBD1 is a possible D gene (6 bases). The germline V gene has CDR1 MGHRA and CDR2 YSYEKL. The CDR3 extends over 14 amino acids. V shed 3 bases and J shed 4 bases, with 12 bases lying between them. In DNA, the CDR3 is TGCGCCAGCAGCCACGGACAGACGGGCTATGGCTACACCTTC. Translating gives CASSHGQTGYGYTF.

V gene TRBV6-1 combines with J gene TRBJ2-7; 8 bases align to TRBD1. Losses at the gene ends were 5 bases for V and 3 bases for J; bases not matched to a gene: 6. Looked up from germline, CDR1 is MNHNS and CDR2 is SASEGT. The CDR3 length is 14 residues. CDR3 DNA: TGTGCCAGCAGTCCACACAGGGGGATCTACGAGCAGTACTTC. Residues: CASSPHRGIYEQYF.

This clonotype was recorded a few times. This chain joins TRBV27 and TRBJ2-7; a possible D gene is TRBD1 (6 bases). The CDR3 consists of 16 residues. V shed 1 base and J shed 1 base, with 14 bases lying between them. Per germline, CDR1 MNHEY and CDR2 SMNVEV (reference sequence). In DNA, the CDR3 is TGTGCCAGCAGTTTATTAGGGGGACGACTTTCCTACGAGCAGTACTTC. Protein product: CASSLLGGRLSYEQYF.

This rearrangement joins TRBV29-1 to TRBJ2-1; 8 bases are shared with TRBD2. There are 15 residues in the CDR3. Germline V CDR1 and CDR2: SQVTM, ANQGSEA. V was pared by 0 bases and J by 2 bases, with 3 bases of the junction left unmatched. Written as DNA, the CDR3 is TGCAGCGTTGAAGATCGGGGGGGCGCCTACAATGAGCAGTTCTTC. Translated: CSVEDRGGAYNEQFF.

The chain employs TRBV6-1 and TRBJ1-3; D unclear. V was clipped by 9 bases and J by 0 bases, with 3 bases between them. The CDR3 runs 11 residues. The germline CDR1 and CDR2 sequences are MNHNS and SASEGT. The CDR3 is CARPSGNTIYF. The CDR3 nucleotides are TGTGCCAGACCCTCTGGAAACACCATATATTTT.

The sample holds a few counts of this clonotype. A read error may be the cause here, since a much bigger clone is one base away. The V gene is TRBV7-2, the J gene TRBJ2-1; TRBD1 matches 7 bases. J lost 6 bases, V lost 5 bases, and 7 bases had no gene match. Germline V gene lookup returns CDR1 SGHTA and CDR2 FQGNSA. The CDR3 is 14 amino acids. CDR3 sequence: CASSDLTGSNEQFF. The CDR3 bases are TGTGCCAGCAGCGACCTGACAGGGTCCAATGAGCAGTTCTTC. The whole variable domain, filled in from reference TRBV7-2 and TRBJ2-1, reads GAGVSQSPSNKVTEKGKDVELRCDPISGHTALYWYRQSLGQGLEFLIYFQGNSAPDKSGLPSDRFSAERTGGSVSTLTIQRTQQEDSAVYLCASSDLTGSNEQFFGPGTRLTVL.

This sequence joins TRBV24-1 and TRBJ2-7; D tentatively reads TRBD1 or TRBD2 (5 bases each). V was pared by 4 bases and J by 5 bases, with 11 bases between. The length of the CDR3 is 13 residues. Germline V gives CDR1 KGHDR, CDR2 SFDVKD. The CDR3: CATSDSGRNEQYF. CDR3 DNA: TGTGCCACCAGTGACTCGGGACGGAACGAGCAGTACTTC.

This clonotype was recorded many times. The chain has TRBV12-3 or TRBV12-4 and TRBJ2-3, with D perhaps TRBD1 or TRBD2 (6 bases each). The ends were cut back, 8 bases at V and 1 base at J, with 19 bases in the middle. This CDR3 is built from 16 residues. CDR3 sequence: CASDSPEGGGTDTQYF. The CDR3 region has the DNA TGTGCCAGCGATTCTCCGGAGGGGGGTGGCACAGATACGCAGTATTTT.

This clonotype was observed at least ten times. The chain employs TRBV28 and TRBJ1-5; D not certain. Trimming took off 6 bases at V and 4 bases at J, with 13 bases between the two ends. Germline lookup yields CDR1 MDHEN and CDR2 SYDVKM. CDR3 length: 14 residues. CDR3 residues: CASSQIGANQPQHF. The DNA for the CDR3 is TGTGCCAGCAGCCAAATTGGAGCAAATCAGCCCCAGCATTTT.

This clonotype has more than one count but fewer than ten. The chain combines TRBV27 with TRBJ2-7; 12 bases line up with TRBD2. The germline gives CDR1 MNHEY, CDR2 SMNVEV (reference sequence). The CDR3 is 16 residues long. V shed 4 bases and J 6 bases; nucleotides not matched to a gene: 10. The CDR3 region is CASSWFGASGGGEQYF. The DNA of the CDR3 is TGTGCCAGCAGTTGGTTTGGGGCTAGCGGGGGGGGCGAGCAGTACTTC.

This clonotype was recorded at least ten times. The CDR3 DNA reads as TGCAGCGTTGAAAGTCCCTCGGAGACCCAGTACTTC. Translated: CSVESPSETQYF. This sequence joins TRBV29-1 and TRBJ2-5; D is uncertain. CDR3 size: 12 residues. Germline V gene lookup returns CDR1 SQVTM and CDR2 ANQGSEA. Between the trimmed V and J ends, which lost 2 bases and 5 bases, there was a span of 9 bases. Filled out from reference TRBV29-1 and TRBJ2-5, the complete variable domain reads SAVISQKPSRDICQRGTSLTIQCQVDSQVTMMFWYRQQPGQSLTLIATANQGSEATYESGFVIDKFPISRPNLTFSTLTVSNMSPEDSSIYLCSVESPSETQYFGPGTRLLVL.

This clonotype was counted many times. V usage is TRBV20-1 and J usage is TRBJ2-1; TRBD2 might be the D (5 bases). Trimming took 3 bases from V and 5 from J, leaving 14 bases between them. CDR3 length: 14 residues. The germline CDR1 and CDR2 sequences are DFQATT and SNEGSKA (reference sequence). The CDR3 nucleotides read TGCAGTGCTAGTACCCCCCTCGGGAACAATGAGCAGTTCTTC. It specifies CSASTPLGNNEQFF.

V usage is TRBV6-1 and J usage is TRBJ2-1; TRBD2 aligns across 10 bases. The CDR3 is 16 residues long. Trimming cost V 7 bases and J 7 bases; bases outside gene matches: 13. Germline CDR1 MNHNS, CDR2 SASEGT. The CDR3, as DNA: TGTGCCAGCACGGCTAGCGGGGGTTATCTAAAAAATGAGCAGTTCTTC. It specifies CASTASGGYLKNEQFF.

This clonotype was found many times. The J gene is TRBJ2-1, the V gene TRBV11-2; maybe TRBD1 (5 bases). CDR3 length: 12 amino acids. CDR1 is SGHAT and CDR2 is FQNNGV in the germline V gene. V was pared by 4 bases and J by 5 bases, with 6 bases between. CDR3 residues: CASSSGHNEQFF. DNA for the CDR3: TGTGCCAGCAGCTCAGGGCACAATGAGCAGTTCTTC.

Turning to this clonotype: This may come from a read error, since a much larger clone is one base off. The chain joins TRBV11-2 to TRBJ2-3; 10 bases line up with TRBD2. The CDR3 totals 16 residues. The germline CDR1 and CDR2 sequences are SGHAT and FQNNGV. CDR3 sequence reads: CAGSQLAGDLTDTQYF. The CDR3 DNA sequence: TGTGCCGGCAGCCAGCTAGCGGGGGACCTCACAGATACGCAGTATTTT. Variable domain in full (rest from reference TRBV11-2 and TRBJ2-3): EAGVAQSPRYKIIEKRQSVAFWCNPISGHATLYWYQQILGQGPKLLIQFQNNGVVDDSQLPKDRFSAERLKGVDSTLKIQPAKLEDSAVYLCAGSQLAGDLTDTQYFGPGTRLTVL.

The genes are TRBV6-1 and TRBJ2-2; the match to TRBD2 covers 12 bases. Germline CDR1 reads MNHNS; CDR2 reads SASEGT. The CDR3 consists of 15 residues. Trimming at V came to 5 bases and at J to 6 bases, leaving 4 bases not matched to a gene. The chain's CDR3 is CASSRTSGDAGELFF. The CDR3 DNA sequence: TGTGCCAGCAGTCGGACTAGCGGGGATGCCGGGGAGCTGTTTTTT.